A single sample gave rise to the 4 T cell receptor beta chains below, sequenced in a study of shared clonotypes between healthy human individuals. Clones were sequenced by immunoSEQ multiplex PCR, and TCRdb holds only the in-frame ones, with some missing. The sample shows more than 2 million clones, about 95% of them seen only once. Only CD45RO-negative cells positively selected for CCR7 counted as naive CD8 cells, so terminally differentiated effector memory CD45RA+ cells were excluded. Sequencing was carried out using naive CD8+ T cells sorted from blood. Receptor source: a man younger than 30 in good health.

This clone was recorded only once. This same CDR3 is encoded by further DNA sequences in the sample. The J gene is TRBJ2-3, the V gene TRBV29-1; possibly TRBD1 for D (6 bases). The V and J ends lost 0 bases and 0 bases respectively, with 7 bases between them. Germline values: CDR1 SQVTM, CDR2 ANQGSEA. There are 14 residues in the CDR3. CDR3 sequence (DNA): TGCAGCGTTGAAGAGGGGGCTAGCACAGATACGCAGTATTTT. Amino acid sequence: CSVEEGASTDTQYF.

The genes are TRBV30 and TRBJ2-1; D is unresolved. The germline V gene has CDR1 GTSNPN and CDR2 SVGIG (reference sequence). This CDR3 is built from 12 residues. Trimming left V 1 base short and J 8 bases short, with 9 bases between. CDR3 residues: CAWSDSDDEQFF. CDR3 in DNA: TGTGCCTGGAGTGATTCAGATGATGAGCAGTTCTTC.

The rearrangement joins TRBV7-9 to TRBJ2-7; D is perhaps TRBD1 (6 bases). The CDR3 is 15 residues long. The V end lost 5 bases, the J end lost 4 bases, and 18 bases lay between the germline ends. Germline-derived CDR1 and CDR2 are SEHNR and FQNEAQ (reference sequence). CDR3 protein: CASSPTKGEIYEQYF. The CDR3 region has the DNA TGTGCCAGCAGCCCGACGAAGGGGGAAATTTACGAGCAGTACTTC. The variable domain in full, completed from reference TRBV7-9 and TRBJ2-7, reads DTGVSQNPRHKITKRGQNVTFRCDPISEHNRLYWYRQTLGQGPEFLTYFQNEAQLEKSRLLSDRFSAERPKGSFSTLEIQRTEQGDSAMYLCASSPTKGEIYEQYFGPGTRLTVT.

CDR3 nucleotides: TGTGCCAGCAGTTCCACAGGGATGGATTCACCCCTCCACTTT. It encodes CASSSTGMDSPLHF. The chain couples TRBV6-5 to TRBJ1-6; D may be TRBD1 (6 bases). V gave up 4 bases and J gave up 8 bases, with 12 bases separating them. Germline CDR1 and CDR2: MNHEY and SVGAGI. The CDR3 covers 14 residues.